Below, 21 T cell receptor beta chains from the same sample are listed, as sequenced in a study of T cell clonotyping in hematopoietic cell transplantation. Using immunoSEQ multiplex PCR, the repertoire was profiled, and TCRdb retains in-frame clones only, with some absent. The table lists 10,000 or so clones, roughly 87% of them singletons. Sequenced input: peripheral blood mononuclear cells. These receptors were obtained from a human donor who either received an allogeneic hematopoietic cell transplant for a myeloid malignancy or was a related donor (not recorded which). Some clones in this sample may be carry-over from other donors' samples.

V and J are TRBV6-5 and TRBJ2-5; D ambiguous. This CDR3 contains 13 residues. V lost 6 bases and J lost 5, with 13 bases in between. Looked up from germline, CDR1 is MNHEY and CDR2 is SVGAGI. The chain's CDR3 is CASRNPPGETQYF. CDR3 nucleotides: TGTGCCAGCAGAAATCCTCCTGGGGAGACCCAGTACTTC.

The chain recombines TRBV5-1 with TRBJ2-1, with 8 bases lining up with TRBD2. Germline CDR1 reads SGHRS; CDR2 reads YFSETQ. The CDR3 runs to 16 residues. V lost 0 bases and J lost 7; bases outside the gene matches: 9. The DNA for the CDR3 is TGCGCCAGCAGCTTGGGGCCCGGGACTAGTAGTAATGAGCAGTTCTTC. Translation: CASSLGPGTSSNEQFF.

The rearrangement uses TRBV5-4 and TRBJ2-7, with D perhaps TRBD1 (5 bases). The CDR3 is 12 amino acids. The germline V and J ends were trimmed by 3 bases and 6 bases, with 10 bases remaining between them. Germline V gene data show CDR1 as SGHNT and CDR2 as YYREEE (reference sequence). The CDR3: CASSWTSGEQYF. The CDR3 coding sequence is TGTGCCAGCAGCTGGACATCTGGCGAGCAGTACTTC. Drawing the rest from reference TRBV5-4 and TRBJ2-7, the complete variable domain is ETGVTQSPTHLIKTRGQQVTLRCSSQSGHNTVSWYQQALGQGPQFIFQYYREEENGRGNFPPRFSGLQFPNYSSELNVNALELDDSALYLCASSWTSGEQYFGPGTRLTVT.

The CDR3 region has the DNA TGTGCCAGTAGGGGGACAGTCAATAATTCACCCCTCCACTTT. Encoded protein: CASRGTVNNSPLHF. This chain connects TRBV19 to TRBJ1-6, with 7 positions matching TRBD1. This CDR3 has 14 amino acids. V lost 6 bases, J lost 5 bases, and 4 bases stayed unmatched. Germline V CDR1 and CDR2: LNHDA, SQIVND (reference sequence). Variable domain in full (rest from reference TRBV19 and TRBJ1-6): DGGITQSPKYLFRKEGQNVTLSCEQNLNHDAMYWYRQDPGQGLRLIYYSQIVNDFQKGDIAEGYSVSREKKESFPLTVTSAQKNPTAFYLCASRGTVNNSPLHFGNGTRLTVT.

V and J are TRBV13 and TRBJ2-4; D is undetermined. There are 15 residues in the CDR3. The germline CDR1 and CDR2 sequences are PRHDT and FYEKMQ (reference sequence). V gave up 5 bases and J gave up 1 base, with 12 bases separating them. The CDR3: CASSPDGDAKNIQYF. CDR3 sequence (DNA): TGTGCCAGCAGCCCCGATGGGGATGCCAAAAACATTCAGTACTTC.

The V gene is TRBV2, the J gene TRBJ1-2; D perhaps matches TRBD1 (5 bases). Trimming removed 1 base from V and 2 bases from J, with 20 bases in between. The CDR3 covers 18 residues. Germline-derived CDR1 and CDR2 are SNHLY and FYNNEI. The CDR3 reads CASSEEGKQHRRNYGYTF. CDR3 DNA sequence: TGTGCCAGCAGTGAAGAGGGGAAACAGCACCGACGGAACTATGGCTACACCTTC.

The CDR3 loop reads CASSEGTGVSPLHF. CDR3 DNA sequence: TGTGCCAGCAGCGAAGGGACAGGGGTTTCACCCCTCCACTTT. The chain recombines TRBV11-2 with TRBJ1-6; 10 bases match TRBD1. CDR3 length equals 14 residues. J lost 9 bases, V lost 5 bases, and 4 bases had no gene match. The germline gives CDR1 SGHAT, CDR2 FQNNGV.

The chain joins TRBV27 to TRBJ2-7; perhaps TRBD2 as D (5 bases). There are 11 residues in the CDR3. Germline CDR1 reads MNHEY; CDR2 reads SMNVEV (reference sequence). V was trimmed by 7 bases and J by 3 bases, leaving 7 bases between them. The chain's CDR3 is CASKRDYEQYF. The CDR3 region has the DNA TGTGCCAGCAAGAGGGACTACGAGCAGTACTTC.

This rearrangement joins TRBV19 to TRBJ2-7; D is ambiguous. The CDR3 covers 11 residues. Germline values: CDR1 LNHDA, CDR2 SQIVND (reference sequence). V was cut by 2 bases and J by 6 bases, with 5 bases left in between. In nucleotides, the CDR3 is TGTGCCAGTAGTATACCGGGCGAGCAGTACTTC. Its protein is CASSIPGEQYF.

V usage is TRBV19 and J usage is TRBJ2-7, with D perhaps given as TRBD1 or TRBD2 (5 bases each). Germline loops: CDR1 LNHDA, CDR2 SQIVND (reference sequence). The length of the CDR3 is 14 residues. V lost 5 bases and J lost 0, with 11 bases in between. The CDR3 loop is CASSPGPNSYEQYF. The CDR3 coding sequence is TGTGCCAGTAGTCCGGGACCCAACTCCTACGAGCAGTACTTC.

This chain uses TRBV7-2 with TRBJ1-2; 7 bases agree with TRBD1. Germline values: CDR1 SGHTA, CDR2 FQGNSA. J lost 3 bases, V lost 5 bases, and 6 bases had no gene match. The CDR3 length is 14 residues. The CDR3 nucleotides read TGTGCCAGCAGCCCGACAGGGCTCGACTATGGCTACACCTTC. Protein product: CASSPTGLDYGYTF.

The table lists this clone with a count of one. V and J are TRBV9 and TRBJ1-4; 9 positions match TRBD1. Germline loops: CDR1 SGDLS, CDR2 YYNGEE. Trimming removed 8 bases from V and 7 bases from J; junction bases left unmatched: 9. CDR3 size: 14 residues. This CDR3 is CASTQTGGLEKLFF. CDR3 bases: TGTGCCAGTACCCAAACAGGGGGCCTTGAAAAACTGTTTTTT.

The J gene is TRBJ2-7, the V gene TRBV7-6; possibly TRBD1 for D (5 bases). Germline CDR1 is SGHVS and CDR2 is FNYEAQ. The germline V and J ends were trimmed by 2 bases and 5 bases, with 22 bases remaining between them. The CDR3 is made up of 17 amino acids. The CDR3 nucleotides read TGTGCCAGCAGCTTACGTGTGGGTAAGGGGTCCCTAGACGAGCAGTACTTC. It yields the protein CASSLRVGKGSLDEQYF.

This chain links TRBV19 with TRBJ2-7, with 8 bases that match TRBD2. CDR3 size: 14 residues. Losses at the gene ends were 5 bases for V and 5 bases for J; bases not matched to a gene: 8. CDR1 is LNHDA, CDR2 SQIVND, per germline (reference sequence). The CDR3 DNA follows: TGTGCCAGTAGTCCCCGGGAGGGGTGGCACGAGCAGTACTTC. Protein product: CASSPREGWHEQYF.

The rearrangement links TRBV7-2 to TRBJ1-2, with D perhaps TRBD1 (5 bases). The V end lost 2 bases, the J end lost 4 bases, and 8 bases lay between the germline ends. Germline V gene sequence: CDR1 SGHTA, CDR2 FQGNSA. This CDR3 is 13 amino acids long. The CDR3 DNA reads as TGTGCCAGCAGCTTACAGGGTTCCTATGGCTACACCTTC. This codes for CASSLQGSYGYTF. The entire variable domain, with the rest obtained from reference TRBV7-2 and TRBJ1-2, is as follows: GAGVSQSPSNKVTEKGKDVELRCDPISGHTALYWYRQSLGQGLEFLIYFQGNSAPDKSGLPSDRFSAERTGGSVSTLTIQRTQQEDSAVYLCASSLQGSYGYTFGSGTRLTVV.

The gene calls are TRBV2 and TRBJ2-1; D perhaps matches TRBD2 (7 bases). The CDR3 length is 14 residues. V shed 7 bases and J shed 10 bases, with 20 bases lying between them. Germline loops: CDR1 SNHLY, CDR2 FYNNEI. CDR3 bases: TGTGCCAGCAATACGGGGGGCCTGTCTACGGAGCAGTTCTTC. This sequence encodes CASNTGGLSTEQFF. The entire variable domain, with the rest obtained from reference TRBV2 and TRBJ2-1, is as follows: EPEVTQTPSHQVTQMGQEVILRCVPISNHLYFYWYRQILGQKVEFLVSFYNNEISEKSEIFDDQFSVERPDGSNFTLKIRSTKLEDSAMYFCASNTGGLSTEQFFGPGTRLTVL.

The V gene is TRBV5-1, the J gene TRBJ2-5; D is undetermined. The CDR3 is made up of 13 amino acids. Germline lookup yields CDR1 SGHRS and CDR2 YFSETQ. Trimming took off 0 bases at V and 5 bases at J, with 8 bases between the two ends. CDR3 region: CASSLGARETQYF. The CDR3, as DNA: TGCGCCAGCAGCTTGGGGGCGAGGGAGACCCAGTACTTC.

Remarks on this clone: This specimen includes other DNA sequences encoding the same CDR3. The gene calls are TRBV19 and TRBJ1-5; D not certain. V lost 5 bases, J lost 2 bases, and 4 bases lay in between. The CDR3 loop spans 12 amino acids. Germline values: CDR1 LNHDA, CDR2 SQIVND (reference sequence). Here the CDR3 reads CASSVGNQPQHF. In DNA, the CDR3 is TGTGCCAGTAGTGTGGGCAATCAGCCCCAGCATTTT.

The chain carries TRBV2 and TRBJ1-5; the D gene is possibly TRBD1 (6 bases). The ends were cut back, 6 bases at V and 7 bases at J, with 13 bases in the middle. The V gene's germline CDR1 is SNHLY and CDR2 FYNNEI. The CDR3 has 13 residues. DNA for the CDR3: TGTGCCAGCAGCCCCCCAGGGGCCCAGCCCCAGCATTTT. It translates to CASSPPGAQPQHF. Full variable domain (outside the CDR3, taken from reference TRBV2 and TRBJ1-5): EPEVTQTPSHQVTQMGQEVILRCVPISNHLYFYWYRQILGQKVEFLVSFYNNEISEKSEIFDDQFSVERPDGSNFTLKIRSTKLEDSAMYFCASSPPGAQPQHFGDGTRLSIL.

The V gene is TRBV5-4, the J gene TRBJ1-3; D is perhaps TRBD1 (5 bases). The germline gives CDR1 SGHNT, CDR2 YYREEE (reference sequence). The CDR3 loop spans 15 amino acids. The V end lost 3 bases, the J end lost 3 bases, and 13 bases lay between the germline ends. In DNA, the CDR3 is TGTGCCAGCAGCTATTTCGGGGGTGGTGGAAACACCATATATTTT. Translating it yields CASSYFGGGGNTIYF.

With regard to this clone: The junction and the germline gene differ at one end; a read error may be behind it. This same CDR3 is encoded by further DNA sequences in the sample. The chain carries TRBV25-1 and TRBJ1-6; possibly TRBD1 for D (5 bases). The CDR3 has 15 amino acids. The germline CDR1 and CDR2 sequences are MGHDK and SYGVNS. This chain's CDR3 is CASSERRGYNSPLHF. In nucleotides, the CDR3 is TGCGCCAGCAGTGAAAGACGGGGGTATAATTCACCCCTCCACTTT.